This TCR beta chain was sequenced in a study of vaccination and CD4 T cells after COVID-19. In the study overall: With under ten mild cases and one severe, convalescent patients were SARS-CoV-2 positive by nasal swab PCR. Overlapping spike peptides of SARS-CoV-2, HCoV-NL63, HCoV-OC43 and HCoV-229E stimulated the cells.

The treatment: roughly nine-day PBMC culture with coronavirus spike peptide pools or control peptides (ViraFEST assay). ViraFEST relied on peptide pools to expand antigen-specific T cells; the TCRs were sequenced afterward. This clonotype was observed a few times. What it binds is unknown. Trimming at V came to 2 bases and at J to 6 bases, leaving 5 bases not matched to a gene. The CDR3 length is 14 residues. The germline V gene encodes CDR1 MNHNS and CDR2 SASEGT. Cultured CD4+ T-cell DNA underwent Oncomine TCR Beta short-read sequencing. The template was genomic DNA from cultured CD4+ T cells. MiXCR, run by TCRdb on the PCR reads, gives a single entry per CDR3 protein. The sample has 15,000 to 20,000 distinct CDR3 sequences; approximately 38% are singletons.

Sequencing was carried out using CD4+ T cells from blood, cultured in vitro. This clonotype was sampled from a human donor who had recovered from COVID-19. This chain connects TRBV6-1 to TRBJ1-1; 8 bases map to TRBD1. As DNA, the CDR3 is TGTGCCAGCAGTGAACAGGGGGCGTCCCCTGAAGCTTTCTTT. Amino acids: CASSEQGASPEAFF.